The source of this T cell receptor beta chain is a study of cytomegalovirus exposure and HLA in healthy donors. Study-level points and caveats: The CMV antigen specificity of a few CMV-associated chains was confirmed through in vitro analysis. A later analysis found first-cohort TCR clusters tended to co-occur in the 120 validation repertoires.

Sequenced by immunoSEQ multiplex PCR; TCRdb stores in-frame clones only, minus some. The profile covers about 280,000 clones, with around 85% appearing a single time and around 1% taken by the ten largest. This CDR3 has 13 amino acids. Germline-derived CDR1 and CDR2 are SGHRS and YFSETQ. The germline V and J ends were trimmed by 5 bases and 0 bases, with 8 bases remaining between them. Of note for this clone: The antigen is not known.

The sample consisted of PBMCs. This receptor was obtained from a woman under 30 in good health and CMV-seronegative. The rearrangement links TRBV5-1 to TRBJ1-1, with TRBD1 as a possible D gene (5 bases). The CDR3 DNA is TGCGCCAGCAGTAAGGGGATGAACACTGAAGCTTTCTTT. The encoded protein is CASSKGMNTEAFF.